The 15 T cell receptor beta chains listed next were all sequenced from one sample in a study of cytomegalovirus exposure and HLA in healthy donors. The data were produced by immunoSEQ multiplex PCR, yet TCRdb's version contains in-frame clones alone and is incomplete. The sample yields over 200,000 clones, roughly 87% seen once. Specimen: PBMCs. The receptor set was obtained from a woman aged 18-29 years in good health and CMV-seropositive.

This sequence joins TRBV27 and TRBJ1-5; no clear D. This CDR3 is built from 13 residues. Germline values: CDR1 MNHEY, CDR2 SMNVEV (reference sequence). V shed 2 bases and J shed 3 bases, with 5 bases lying between them. CDR3 bases: TGTGCCAGCAGTTTAGGCCCCAATCAGCCCCAGCATTTT. Protein: CASSLGPNQPQHF.

The gene calls are TRBV4-1 and TRBJ2-7; tentatively, D is TRBD2 (5 bases). Germline V CDR1 and CDR2: MGHRA, YSYEKL. CDR3 length: 15 amino acids. V lost 1 base to trimming and J lost 1 base, with 11 bases between them. The CDR3 loop reads CASSQAGRGSYEQYF. CDR3 bases: TGCGCCAGCAGCCAAGCTGGGAGAGGGTCCTACGAGCAGTACTTC.

The rearrangement joins TRBV27 to TRBJ2-5, with D tentatively TRBD1 (6 bases). Germline lookup yields CDR1 MNHEY and CDR2 SMNVEV (reference sequence). The CDR3 is made up of 15 amino acids. The V gene lost 5 bases and the J gene lost 3 bases, with 16 bases spanning the gap. The DNA for the CDR3 is TGTGCCAGCAGTCCCCGACAGGACCGTAAAGAGACCCAGTACTTC. Its protein product is CASSPRQDRKETQYF.

J is TRBJ2-7 and V is TRBV6-1; 8 bases are a match to TRBD2. J lost 4 bases, V lost 4 bases, and 6 bases had no gene match. The CDR3 spans 14 residues. Germline values: CDR1 MNHNS, CDR2 SASEGT. The CDR3 is CASSGAGDHYEQYF. In DNA form, the CDR3 reads TGTGCCAGCAGTGGAGCGGGAGATCATTACGAGCAGTACTTC.

Judged by abundance, this clone is medium-sized. The DNA of the CDR3 is TGTGCCAGCAAAGAGACTAGAGGTTCAGATACGCAGTATTTT. As protein: CASKETRGSDTQYF. The rearrangement uses TRBV27 and TRBJ2-3; tentatively, D is TRBD2 (6 bases). Between the trimmed V and J ends, which lost 7 bases and 4 bases, there was a span of 15 bases. The CDR3 contains 14 residues. CDR1 is MNHEY and CDR2 is SMNVEV in the germline V gene (reference sequence).

This clone was observed a single time. The CDR3 sequence: CASSGRGGSLNEQYF. DNA of the CDR3: TGTGCCAGCAGTGGTCGGGGCGGGAGTTTAAACGAGCAGTACTTC. The chain recombines TRBV25-1 with TRBJ2-7; 7 bases are shared with TRBD2. CDR1 is MGHDK, CDR2 SYGVNS, per germline. This CDR3 region has 15 residues. J gave up 5 bases and V 4 bases, and 11 bases lay outside the gene matches.

This clone was seen a handful of times. The V gene is TRBV6-1, the J gene TRBJ2-5; D is possibly TRBD2 (5 bases). Germline CDR1 is MNHNS and CDR2 is SASEGT. The V end was cut by 6 bases, the J end by 5 bases, with 10 bases between. There are 12 residues in the CDR3. The CDR3 coding sequence is TGTGCCAGCAGCCGACCGGGGGAGACCCAGTACTTC. Protein product: CASSRPGETQYF.

This clone was recorded once. This sequence joins TRBV5-1 and TRBJ2-6; D unclear. V lost 0 bases to trimming and J lost 0 bases, with 10 bases between them. Germline-derived CDR1 and CDR2 are SGHRS and YFSETQ. The CDR3 has 17 amino acids. The chain's CDR3 is CASSLAAVLSGANVLTF. The CDR3 DNA reads as TGCGCCAGCAGCTTGGCCGCCGTACTCTCTGGGGCCAACGTCCTGACTTTC.

The J gene is TRBJ2-3, the V gene TRBV11-3, with TRBD2 matching 11 bases. J was trimmed by 0 bases and V by 4 bases; bases with no gene match: 3. Germline V CDR1 and CDR2: SGHNT, YENEEA. CDR3 length equals 16 residues. The CDR3 DNA reads as TGTGCCAGCAGCTCTCGGACTAGCGGGAGCACAGATACGCAGTATTTT. Residues: CASSSRTSGSTDTQYF. Using reference TRBV11-3 and TRBJ2-3 for the parts outside the CDR3, the full variable domain is EAGVVQSPRYKIIEKKQPVAFWCNPISGHNTLYWYLQNLGQGPELLIRYENEEAVDDSQLPKDRFSAERLKGVDSTLKIQPAELGDSAVYLCASSSRTSGSTDTQYFGPGTRLTVL.

The chain links TRBV4-2 to TRBJ2-7; 14 positions match TRBD2. This CDR3 comprises 17 residues. CDR1 is LGHNA, CDR2 YNFKEQ, per germline. Trimming took 4 bases from V and 5 from J; bases not matched to a gene: 10. The CDR3 DNA reads as TGTGCCAGCAGCCCCACCCTTGGGACTAGCGGGAGTCACGAGCAGTACTTC. Amino acids: CASSPTLGTSGSHEQYF.

The chain couples TRBV4-1 to TRBJ2-7, with TRBD1 identical over 9 bases. The CDR3 is 17 residues long. Germline V CDR1 and CDR2: MGHRA, YSYEKL. The ends lost 2 bases at V and 1 base at J; junction bases unmatched: 9. The CDR3 coding sequence is TGCGCCAGCAGCCAAAGGAATCAGGGACAGGGATCCTACGAGCAGTACTTC. Amino acid sequence: CASSQRNQGQGSYEQYF.

J is TRBJ2-7 and V is TRBV27; D is perhaps TRBD1 (5 bases). The CDR3 is made up of 13 amino acids. Trimming removed 1 base from V and 1 base from J, with 5 bases in between. Per the germline V gene, CDR1 is MNHEY and CDR2 is SMNVEV (reference sequence). The CDR3 DNA follows: TGTGCCAGCAGTTTATACAGGTCCTACGAGCAGTACTTC. It codes for CASSLYRSYEQYF.

The chain combines TRBV7-9 with TRBJ1-1, with 8 bases lining up with TRBD1. CDR3 length equals 11 residues. Germline CDR1 SEHNR, CDR2 FQNEAQ (reference sequence). With 3 bases clipped from V and 10 bases from J, the junction kept 1 base outside the gene matches. CDR3 sequence reads: CASSFRGPAFF. The CDR3 DNA reads TGTGCCAGCAGCTTCAGGGGGCCAGCTTTCTTT.

This clone was seen only once. V usage is TRBV7-8 and J usage is TRBJ2-1; the match to TRBD2 covers 7 bases. Trimming cost V 2 bases and J 3 bases; bases outside gene matches: 4. The CDR3 contains 15 residues. The germline gives CDR1 SGHVS, CDR2 FQNEAQ. The CDR3 DNA reads TGTGCCAGCAGCTTAAGGCGGGAGCTCTACAATGAGCAGTTCTTC. Protein product: CASSLRRELYNEQFF.

This chain links TRBV28 with TRBJ1-2; 11 nucleotides align to TRBD1. The CDR3 has 20 amino acids. Losses at the gene ends were 2 bases for V and 3 bases for J; bases not matched to a gene: 17. Germline V lookup: CDR1 MDHEN, CDR2 SYDVKM. CDR3 residues: CASSLPLDGQGAPPDYGYTF. CDR3 coding DNA: TGTGCCAGCAGTTTACCCCTGGACGGACAGGGGGCGCCACCCGACTATGGCTACACCTTC.